Given below is one T cell receptor beta chain in context. The antigen remains unidentified. The data derive from a study of identical twins. Study-wide points: Weaker excess twin sharing was seen among beta out-of-frame sequences. Carriage of fewer insertions was seen in abundant cord blood beta clonotypes, whereas memory repertoires showed none.

The cDNA had a unique molecular identifier and a template-switch universal primer site. Each CDR3 protein gets one entry after TCRdb re-called the 5' RACE reads with MiXCR. The sample carries about 240,000 distinct CDR3 sequences, roughly 12% recorded once. The CDR3 totals 17 residues. From germline, CDR1 is DFQATT and CDR2 SNEGSKA (reference sequence). The trim removed 3 bases at V and 4 bases at J, leaving 11 bases unmatched. This sample was also put to use in a study of yellow fever vaccine responses in identical twins. That investigation notes: It has been reported that, in twins, the vaccine T cell response seemed partly convergent and partly personalized.

Source material: memory (CD45RO+) T cells sorted from blood. The J gene is TRBJ2-3, the V gene TRBV20-1, with 12 bases aligning to TRBD2. The receptor was isolated from a woman aged 18-30 years in good health. In DNA, the CDR3 is TGCAGTGCTAGCCCCCTAGCGGGGGGGCCGAAGGCAGATACGCAGTATTTT. As protein: CSASPLAGGPKADTQYF.